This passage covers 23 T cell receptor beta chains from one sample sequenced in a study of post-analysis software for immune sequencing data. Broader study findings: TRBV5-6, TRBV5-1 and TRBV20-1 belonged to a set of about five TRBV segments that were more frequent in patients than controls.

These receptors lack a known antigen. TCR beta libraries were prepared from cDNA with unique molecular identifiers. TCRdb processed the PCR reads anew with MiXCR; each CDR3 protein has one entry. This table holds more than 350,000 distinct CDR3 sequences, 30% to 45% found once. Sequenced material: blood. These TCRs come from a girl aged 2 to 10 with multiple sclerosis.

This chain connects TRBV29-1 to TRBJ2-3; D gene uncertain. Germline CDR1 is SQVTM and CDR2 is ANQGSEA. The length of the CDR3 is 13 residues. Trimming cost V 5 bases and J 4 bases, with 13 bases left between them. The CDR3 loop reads CSVPTQGSDTQYF. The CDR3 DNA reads TGCAGCGTTCCCACCCAAGGGTCAGATACGCAGTATTTT.

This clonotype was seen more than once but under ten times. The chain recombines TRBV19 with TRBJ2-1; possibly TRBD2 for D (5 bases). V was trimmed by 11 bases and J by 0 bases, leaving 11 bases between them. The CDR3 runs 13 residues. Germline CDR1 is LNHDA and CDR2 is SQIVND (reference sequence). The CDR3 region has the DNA TGTGCCTCTATAGGGAGCTCCTACAATGAGCAGTTCTTC. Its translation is CASIGSSYNEQFF. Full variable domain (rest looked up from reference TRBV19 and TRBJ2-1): DGGITQSPKYLFRKEGQNVTLSCEQNLNHDAMYWYRQDPGQGLRLIYYSQIVNDFQKGDIAEGYSVSREKKESFPLTVTSAQKNPTAFYLCASIGSSYNEQFFGPGTRLTVL.

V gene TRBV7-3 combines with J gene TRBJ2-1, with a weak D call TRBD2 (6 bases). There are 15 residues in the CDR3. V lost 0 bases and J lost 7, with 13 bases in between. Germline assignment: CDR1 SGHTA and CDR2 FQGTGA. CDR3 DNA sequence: TGTGCCAGCAGCTTAACGCCGGGGGAGTGGAATGAGCAGTTCTTC. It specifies CASSLTPGEWNEQFF. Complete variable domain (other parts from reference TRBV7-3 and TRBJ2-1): GAGVSQTPSNKVTEKGKYVELRCDPISGHTALYWYRQSLGQGPEFLIYFQGTGAADDSGLPNDRFFAVRPEGSVSTLKIQRTERGDSAVYLCASSLTPGEWNEQFFGPGTRLTVL.

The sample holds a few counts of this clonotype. Here the CDR3 reads CSASARQTQYF. For the CDR3, the DNA is TGCAGTGCTAGTGCCAGGCAGACCCAGTACTTC. The J gene is TRBJ2-5, the V gene TRBV20-1; D unclear. This CDR3 region has 11 residues. V was clipped by 3 bases and J by 6 bases, with 8 bases between them. Germline loops: CDR1 DFQATT, CDR2 SNEGSKA (reference sequence).

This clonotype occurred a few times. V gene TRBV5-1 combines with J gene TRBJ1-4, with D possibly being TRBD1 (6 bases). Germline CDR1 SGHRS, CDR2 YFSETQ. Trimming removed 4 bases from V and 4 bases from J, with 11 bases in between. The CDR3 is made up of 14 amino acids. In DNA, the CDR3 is TGCGCCAGCAGCCCGACAGGCCATAATGAAAAACTGTTTTTT. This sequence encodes CASSPTGHNEKLFF.

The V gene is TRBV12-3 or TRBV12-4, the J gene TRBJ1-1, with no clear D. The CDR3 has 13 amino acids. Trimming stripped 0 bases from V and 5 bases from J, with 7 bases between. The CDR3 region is CASSLAWGTEAFF. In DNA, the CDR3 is TGTGCCAGCAGTTTAGCTTGGGGAACTGAAGCTTTCTTT.

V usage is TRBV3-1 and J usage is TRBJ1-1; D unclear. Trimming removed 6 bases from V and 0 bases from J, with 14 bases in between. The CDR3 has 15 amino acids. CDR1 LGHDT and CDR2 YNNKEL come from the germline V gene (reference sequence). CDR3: CASSSERQVNTEAFF. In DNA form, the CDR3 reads TGTGCCAGCAGTTCGGAGAGGCAAGTGAACACTGAAGCTTTCTTT.

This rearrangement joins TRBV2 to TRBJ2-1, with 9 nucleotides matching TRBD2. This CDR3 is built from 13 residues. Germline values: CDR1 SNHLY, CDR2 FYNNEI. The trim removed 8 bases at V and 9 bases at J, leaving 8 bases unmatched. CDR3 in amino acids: CASGGGANAEQFF. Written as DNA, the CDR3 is TGTGCCAGCGGCGGGGGGGCCAACGCTGAGCAGTTCTTC.

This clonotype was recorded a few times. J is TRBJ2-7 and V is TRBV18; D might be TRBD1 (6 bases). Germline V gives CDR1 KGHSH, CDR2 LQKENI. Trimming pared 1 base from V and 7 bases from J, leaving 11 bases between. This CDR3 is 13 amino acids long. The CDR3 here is CASSPRGPKEQYF. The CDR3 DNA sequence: TGTGCCAGCTCACCACGGGGGCCTAAGGAGCAGTACTTC.

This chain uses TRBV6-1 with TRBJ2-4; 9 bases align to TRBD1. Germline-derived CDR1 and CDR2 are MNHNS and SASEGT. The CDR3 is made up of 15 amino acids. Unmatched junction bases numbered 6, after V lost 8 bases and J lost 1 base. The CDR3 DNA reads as TGTGCCAGCGGAGACAGGGGGTACGCCAAAAACATTCAGTACTTC. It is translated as CASGDRGYAKNIQYF.

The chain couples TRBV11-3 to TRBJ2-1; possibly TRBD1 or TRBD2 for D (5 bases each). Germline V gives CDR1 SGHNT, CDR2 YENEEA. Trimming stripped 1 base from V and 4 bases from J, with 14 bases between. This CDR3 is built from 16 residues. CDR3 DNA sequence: TGTGCCAGCAGCTTAGGGGGGTACGGGTCATACAATGAGCAGTTCTTC. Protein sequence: CASSLGGYGSYNEQFF.

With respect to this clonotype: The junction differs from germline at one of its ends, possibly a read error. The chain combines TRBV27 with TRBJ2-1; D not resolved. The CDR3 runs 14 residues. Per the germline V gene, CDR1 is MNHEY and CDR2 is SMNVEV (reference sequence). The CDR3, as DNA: TGTGCCAGCAGCCTCGTATCTCCATACAATGAGCAGTTGTTC. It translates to CASSLVSPYNEQLF.

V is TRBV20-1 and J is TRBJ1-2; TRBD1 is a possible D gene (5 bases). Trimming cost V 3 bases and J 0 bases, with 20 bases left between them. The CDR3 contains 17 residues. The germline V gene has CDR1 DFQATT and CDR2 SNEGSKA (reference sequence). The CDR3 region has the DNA TGCAGTGCTAGCCCACCAGAAAAGGGACTACCTAACTATGGCTACACCTTC. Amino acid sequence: CSASPPEKGLPNYGYTF.

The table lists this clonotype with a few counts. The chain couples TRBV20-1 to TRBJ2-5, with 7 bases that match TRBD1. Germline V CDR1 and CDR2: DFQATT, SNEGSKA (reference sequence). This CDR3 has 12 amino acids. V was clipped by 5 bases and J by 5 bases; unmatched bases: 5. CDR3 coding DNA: TGCAGTGCTGAGACAGGGATGGAGACCCAGTACTTC. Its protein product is CSAETGMETQYF.

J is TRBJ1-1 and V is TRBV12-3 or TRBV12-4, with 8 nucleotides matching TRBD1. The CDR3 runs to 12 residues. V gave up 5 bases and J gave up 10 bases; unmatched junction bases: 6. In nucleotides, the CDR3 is TGTGCCAGCAGTAAGGACAGGGTGGGAGCTTTCTTT. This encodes CASSKDRVGAFF.

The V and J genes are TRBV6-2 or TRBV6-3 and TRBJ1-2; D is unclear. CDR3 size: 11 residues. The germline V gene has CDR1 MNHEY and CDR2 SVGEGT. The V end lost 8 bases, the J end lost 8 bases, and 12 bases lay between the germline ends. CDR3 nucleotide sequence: TGTGCCAGCGGTCCATTTGGGGGCTACACCTTC. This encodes CASGPFGGYTF.

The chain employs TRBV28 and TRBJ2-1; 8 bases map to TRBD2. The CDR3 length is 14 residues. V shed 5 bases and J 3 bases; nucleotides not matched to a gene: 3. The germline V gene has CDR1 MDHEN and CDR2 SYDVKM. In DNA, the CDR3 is TGTGCCAGCAGTCCCGGGACTAGCTACAATGAGCAGTTCTTC. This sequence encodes CASSPGTSYNEQFF.

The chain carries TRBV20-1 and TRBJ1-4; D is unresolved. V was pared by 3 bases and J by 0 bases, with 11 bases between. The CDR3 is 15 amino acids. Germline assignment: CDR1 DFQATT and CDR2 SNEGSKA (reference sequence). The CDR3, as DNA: TGCAGTGCTAGGAGCAGGAGGACAACTAATGAAAAACTGTTTTTT. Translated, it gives CSARSRRTTNEKLFF.

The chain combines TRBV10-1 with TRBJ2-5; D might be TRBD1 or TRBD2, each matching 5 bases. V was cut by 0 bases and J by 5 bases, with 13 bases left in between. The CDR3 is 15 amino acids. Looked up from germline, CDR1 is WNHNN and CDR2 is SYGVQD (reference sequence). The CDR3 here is CASSESDGAQETQYF. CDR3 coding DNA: TGCGCCAGCAGTGAGTCTGACGGGGCCCAGGAGACCCAGTACTTC.

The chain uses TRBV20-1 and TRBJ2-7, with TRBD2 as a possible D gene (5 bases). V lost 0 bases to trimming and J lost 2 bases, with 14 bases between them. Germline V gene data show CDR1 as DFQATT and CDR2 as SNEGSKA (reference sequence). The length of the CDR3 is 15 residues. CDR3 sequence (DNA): TGCAGTGCTAGAGATGCACACCGAGGGACCTACGAGCAGTACTTC. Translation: CSARDAHRGTYEQYF.

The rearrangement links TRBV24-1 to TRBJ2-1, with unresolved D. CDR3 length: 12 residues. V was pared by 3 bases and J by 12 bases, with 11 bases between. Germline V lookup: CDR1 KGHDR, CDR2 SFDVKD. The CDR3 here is CATSDLNRRQFF. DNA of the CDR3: TGTGCCACCAGTGATCTTAACCGGAGGCAGTTCTTC.

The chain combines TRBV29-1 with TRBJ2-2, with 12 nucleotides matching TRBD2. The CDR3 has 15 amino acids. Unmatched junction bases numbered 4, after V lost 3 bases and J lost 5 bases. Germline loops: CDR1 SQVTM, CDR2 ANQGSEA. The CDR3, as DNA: TGCAGCGTTGACCTAGCGGGGGGGCCAACCGGGGAGCTGTTTTTT. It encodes CSVDLAGGPTGELFF.

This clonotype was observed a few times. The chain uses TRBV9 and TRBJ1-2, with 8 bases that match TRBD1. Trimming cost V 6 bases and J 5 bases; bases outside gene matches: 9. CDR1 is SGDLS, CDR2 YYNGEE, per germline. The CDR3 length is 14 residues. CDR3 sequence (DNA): TGTGCCAGCACCCGGGGACAGGACAAATATGGCTACACCTTC. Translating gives CASTRGQDKYGYTF.